This TCR beta chain was documented in a study of cytotoxic CD8 clonotypes in ibrutinib-treated CLL. The trim removed 4 bases at V and 9 bases at J, leaving 14 bases unmatched. The length of the CDR3 is 15 residues. Germline CDR1 LGHNA, CDR2 YSLEER. Study-wide findings and caveats: Among the clonotypes, public ones were uncommon and contracted or held stable on treatment.

This clone was found a few times. As yet, its antigen is unknown. Sequencing was designed to attain a depth spanning 1 in 200,000 to 1 in 1 million T cells. Assay used: immunoSEQ multiplex PCR; TCRdb lists only in-frame clones, some missing. Of some 130,000 clones in the sample, 76% were seen once. The chain is built from TRBV4-3 and TRBJ2-5; 7 nucleotides agree with TRBD2. The source of this sequence is a human donor with chronic lymphocytic leukemia. The sequenced sample was PBMCs, obtained after 24 months of ibrutinib treatment. CDR3 sequence (DNA): TGCGCCAGCAGCCCGGCCCTAGCGGCACCGGGGGCCCAGTACTTC. It translates to CASSPALAAPGAQYF.